The clone carrying this T cell receptor beta chain has more than one count but fewer than ten. It was with a sample-barcoded 5' primer and a J-beta primer mix that a second PCR of roughly 6 to 12 cycles was run. Each TCR beta cDNA got a 12-nucleotide random molecular identifier. TCRdb re-called the 5' RACE reads with MiXCR, one entry per CDR3 protein. The sample yields 1 million or so distinct CDR3 sequences, approximately 25% seen once. This sample was taken from a study of blood T cells in healthy people across ages. The overall study: There was about one barcoded beta molecule captured by template switching per two T cells.

J gave up 8 bases and V 0 bases, and 4 bases lay outside the gene matches. Germline CDR1 LNHDA, CDR2 SQIVND (reference sequence). The CDR3 consists of 14 residues. The data also belong to a second study, concerning T cells of mothers and their children.

The origin of this receptor is a girl aged 2-10 years in good health. The sequencing sample was made of blood. The chain recombines TRBV19 with TRBJ1-2; 9 bases align to TRBD1. The CDR3 DNA follows: TGTGCCAGTAGTATAGAACAGGGGGCATCGGGCTACACCTTC. Translating gives CASSIEQGASGYTF.